A selection of T cell receptor delta chains follows, all from one sample in a study of gamma-delta T cells after stem cell transplantation. TCRdb re-identified clones in the RT-PCR reads via CATT. The sample shows about 5,400 delta-chain clones, around 9.6% of them seen only once. The source material was gamma-delta T cells. The receptors stem from a human donor. It is not recorded whose cells these are; they may come from a transplant donor. Each CDR3 is given with its conserved first and last residue. The order of the fields is J gene, clone size, V gene, D gene, CDR3 protein, CDR3 DNA. The D gene is left open where the match is weak. Size tells how often a clone was seen (once, few, many) or the class of an expanded clone, and some rows leave it out.

TRDJ1 | large | TRDV2 | TRDD3 | CACDKLGDTPHRDKLIF | TGTGCCTGTGACAAGCTGGGGGATACGCCCCATCGGGATAAACTCATCTTT
TRDJ2 | NA | TRDV1 | TRDD3 | CARGDHILPTWGIGRVKALTAQLFF | TGTGCTCGTGGGGACCATATACTCCCTACGTGGGGGATAGGGAGGGTTAAAGCTTTGACAGCACAACTCTTCTTT
TRDJ1 | NA | TRDV2 | TRDD3 | CACDPVLGDFYTDKLIF | TGTGCCTGTGACCCTGTACTGGGGGATTTCTACACCGATAAACTCATCTTT
TRDJ2 | medium-sized | TRDV2 | TRDD3 | CACDPVLGNALTAQLFF | TGTGCCTGTGACCCCGTACTGGGGAACGCTTTGACAGCACAACTCTTCTTT
TRDJ1 | few | TRDV2 | NA | CACDFLLGNDDELIF | TGTGCCTGTGACTTCCTACTGGGAAACGACGATGAACTCATCTTT
TRDJ1 | few | TRDV2 | TRDD3 | CACEPLTGGSYTDKLIF | TGTGCCTGTGAGCCCCTTACTGGGGGATCGTACACCGATAAACTCATCTTT
TRDJ2 | once | TRDV1 | NA | CALGEPHPSTYSYRDALTAQLFF | TGTGCTCTTGGGGAACCCCACCCTTCTACCTACTCCTACAGGGACGCTTTGACAGCACAACTCTTCTTT
TRDJ3 | medium-sized | TRDV2 | TRDD3 | CACDSLRGIHWDTRQMFF | TGTGCCTGTGACTCGCTGAGGGGGATACACTGGGACACCCGACAGATGTTTTTC
TRDJ1 | few | TRDV2 | NA | CACDTAGMRDKLIF | TGTGCCTGTGACACCGCTGGGATGCGCGATAAACTCATCTTT
TRDJ1 | medium-sized | TRDV2 | NA | CACDSLGGADKLIF | TGTGCCTGTGACTCCCTTGGAGGGGCCGATAAACTCATCTTT
TRDJ1 | NA | TRDV2 | TRDD3 | CACDTLLGDTPEPYTDKLIF | TGTGCCTGTGACACCTTACTGGGGGATACGCCGGAACCGTACACCGATAAACTCATCTTT
TRDJ1 | NA | TRDV2 | NA | CACDRKAFQTSKGKLIF | TGTGCCTGTGACAGAAAGGCCTTCCAGACTTCCAAAGGTAAACTCATCTTT
TRDJ1 | medium-sized | TRDV2 | NA | CACDTVTGGPTDKLIF | TGTGCCTGTGACACCGTTACTGGCGGACCAACCGATAAACTCATCTTT
TRDJ1 | few | TRDV2 | NA | CACDSIGKYTDKLIF | TGTGCCTGTGACTCGATCGGGAAGTATACCGATAAACTCATCTTT
TRDJ1 | few | TRDV2 | TRDD3 | CACDTLGPTGWGAHTDKLIF | TGTGCCTGTGACACGCTTGGCCCTACGGGCTGGGGGGCCCACACCGATAAACTCATCTTT
TRDJ1 | NA | TRDV2 | TRDD3 | CACDTIPPLGDTRKESGTDKLIF | TGTGCCTGTGACACCATCCCGCCACTGGGGGATACGCGAAAGGAGTCGGGGACCGATAAACTCATCTTT
TRDJ1 | medium-sized | TRDV2 | TRDD3 | CACDGLGDDKLIF | TGTGCCTGTGACGGGCTGGGGGACGATAAACTCATCTTT
TRDJ1 | few | TRDV2 | TRDD3 | CACDTIPPLGDTSKLIF | TGTGCCTGTGACACCATCCCGCCACTGGGGGATACCTCTAAACTCATCTTT
TRDJ3 | NA | TRDV2 | NA | CACDTMDSWDTRQMFF | TGTGCCTGTGACACGATGGACTCCTGGGACACCCGACAGATGTTTTTC
TRDJ1 | few | TRDV2 | TRDD3 | CACDSVLGDNLYTDKLIF | TGTGCCTGTGACAGTGTACTGGGGGATAATTTATACACCGATAAACTCATCTTT
TRDJ1 | NA | TRDV2 | TRDD3 | CACDRVGWGAQYTDKLIF | TGTGCCTGTGACCGAGTCGGCTGGGGGGCCCAGTACACCGATAAACTCATCTTT
TRDJ1 | few | TRDV1 | TRDD3 | CALGEGLPFWGILKLIF | TGTGCTCTTGGGGAAGGCCTTCCTTTTTGGGGGATACTCAAACTCATCTTT
TRDJ1 | NA | TRDV2 | TRDD3 | CACADLVTGGHQYTDKLIF | TGTGCCTGCGCCGACCTGGTTACTGGGGGCCATCAGTACACCGATAAACTCATCTTT
TRDJ1 | few | TRDV2 | TRDD3 | CACDPVLGDTDKLIF | TGTGCCTGTGACCCGGTACTGGGGGATACCGATAAACTCATCTTT
TRDJ1 | medium-sized | TRDV1 | NA | CAPPRMSPLLTDKLIF | TGTGCTCCCCCCAGGATGTCCCCCCTCCTTACCGATAAACTCATCTTT
TRDJ3 | NA | TRDV2 | TRDD3 | CACDTVAGLGDTTSWDTRQMIF | TGTGCCTGTGACACCGTTGCAGGTCTGGGGGATACCACCTCCTGGGACACCCGACAGATGATTTTC
TRDJ1 | medium-sized | TRDV2 | NA | CACVALSRSGRGGDKLIF | TGTGCCTGTGTAGCCCTATCGCGATCCGGGAGAGGGGGCGATAAACTCATCTTT
TRDJ1 | few | TRDV2 | TRDD3 | CACDPLSRFGGIQYTDKLIF | TGTGCCTGTGACCCCCTATCGCGGTTCGGGGGGATTCAGTACACCGATAAACTCATCTTT
TRDJ3 | NA | TRDV2 | TRDD3 | CACDTGGIPSSWDTRQMFF | TGTGCCTGTGACACCGGGGGGATACCCAGCTCCTGGGACACCCGACAGATGTTTTTC
TRDJ3 | medium-sized | TRDV2 | TRDD3 | CACDRTGGGTSNTVSWDTRQMFF | TGTGCCTGTGACCGGACTGGGGGAGGAACCTCCAACACCGTCTCCTGGGACACCCGACAGATGTTTTTC
TRDJ1 | NA | TRDV2 | TRDD3 | CACDKLTYRLGDTRGTDKLIF | TGTGCCTGTGACAAACTTACCTACAGGCTGGGGGATACGCGAGGCACCGATAAACTCATCTTT
TRDJ1 | few | TRDV2 | TRDD3 | CACDPLLGDTADTDKLIF | TGTGCCTGTGACCCTTTACTGGGGGATACGGCGGACACCGATAAACTCATCTTT
TRDJ1 | NA | TRDV2 | TRDD3 | CACDTGDTKLIF | TGTGCCTGTGACACCGGGGATACTAAACTCATCTTT
TRDJ1 | large | TRDV2 | TRDD3 | CACDTVSSSDWGNTDKLIF | TGTGCCTGTGACACCGTATCCTCCAGCGACTGGGGGAACACCGATAAACTCATCTTT
TRDJ1 | few | TRDV2 | TRDD3 | CACDTVAPGPDSTGDDGTDKLIF | TGTGCCTGTGACACGGTGGCCCCAGGACCGGACTCTACTGGGGATGACGGGACCGATAAACTCATCTTT
TRDJ3 | medium-sized | TRDV2 | TRDD3 | CACDTVLGDTQGSSWDTRQMFF | TGTGCCTGTGACACCGTACTGGGGGATACGCAGGGAAGCTCCTGGGACACCCGACAGATGTTTTTC
TRDJ3 | NA | TRDV2 | TRDD3 | CACDTVLGDTYSCDTRPMFF | TGTGCCTGTGACACCGTACTGGGGGATACTTATTCCTGTGACACCCGACCGATGTTTTTC
TRDJ1 | few | TRDV2 | TRDD3 | CARDTIRPGGSTDKLIF | TGTGCCCGTGACACAATACGGCCTGGGGGATCAACCGATAAACTCATCTTT
TRDJ3 | few | TRDV2 | TRDD3 | CACDTGGGYSWDTRQMFF | TGTGCCTGTGACACCGGTGGGGGATACTCCTGGGACACCCGACAGATGTTTTTC
TRDJ1 | NA | TRDV2 | TRDD3 | CACVCGGWQTDKLIF | TGTGCCTGTGTCTGTGGGGGATGGCAAACCGATAAACTCATCTTT
TRDJ1 | NA | TRDV2 | TRDD3 | CACDTIKLGDTSSDKLIF | TGTGCCTGTGACACGATCAAACTGGGGGATACGTCGTCCGATAAACTCATCTTT
TRDJ1 | NA | TRDV2 | TRDD3 | CACDEVLGDSHDKLIF | TGTGCCTGTGATGAAGTACTGGGGGATAGCCACGATAAACTCATCTTT
TRDJ3 | few | TRDV2 | TRDD3 | CACDRGYSWDTRQMFF | TGTGCCTGTGACAGGGGATACTCCTGGGACACCCGACAGATGTTTTTC
TRDJ1 | NA | TRDV2 | NA | CACIRLGALYTDKLIF | TGTGCCTGTATACGCTTGGGGGCCCTATACACCGATAAACTCATCTTT
TRDJ1 | NA | TRDV2 | NA | CACDTLLGETYTDKLIF | TGTGCCTGTGACACCCTACTAGGGGAGACCTACACCGATAAACTCATCTTT
TRDJ3 | NA | TRDV2 | TRDD3 | CACDGLLGDTATWGTRQMFF | TGTGCCTGTGACGGGCTACTGGGGGATACTGCCACCTGGGGCACCCGACAGATGTTTTTC
TRDJ1 | medium-sized | TRDV2 | TRDD3 | CACDTVGVGGSTSYTDKLIF | TGTGCCTGTGACACCGTCGGTGTTGGGGGATCGACTTCTTACACCGATAAACTCATCTTT
TRDJ1 | NA | TRDV2 | TRDD3 | CACDTGVGVLGDNTDKLIF | TGTGCCTGTGACACCGGGGTAGGCGTACTGGGGGACAACACCGATAAACTCATCTTT
TRDJ1 | NA | TRDV2 | TRDD3 | CACDSLLGDRPSSKLIF | TGTGCCTGTGACAGCTTACTGGGGGATAGGCCGTCGAGTAAACTCATCTTT
TRDJ1 | few | TRDV2 | TRDD3 | CAGGYDRYTDKLIF | TGTGCTGGGGGATACGACCGATACACCGATAAACTCATCTTT
TRDJ1 | medium-sized | TRDV2 | TRDD3 | CACDTLLGDTRGDKLIF | TGTGCCTGTGACACTTTACTGGGGGATACGCGAGGCGATAAACTCATCTTT
TRDJ1 | NA | TRDV2 | TRDD3 | CACDTGYWGTPYTDKLIF | TGTGCCTGTGACACCGGGTACTGGGGGACCCCGTACACCGATAAACTCATCTTT
TRDJ1 | few | TRDV2 | TRDD3 | CACGPVLGDTSAYTDKLIF | TGTGCCTGTGGCCCCGTACTGGGGGATACGAGCGCGTACACCGATAAACTCATCTTT
TRDJ1 | few | TRDV2 | TRDD3 | CACDTGSYWGTLEGDKPIF | TGTGCCTGTGACACGGGATCGTACTGGGGGACCCTTGAGGGCGATAAACCCATCTTT
TRDJ1 | NA | TRDV2 | TRDD3 | CACDTLGTGVSADKLIF | TGTGCCTGTGACACCCTGGGAACTGGGGTATCGGCCGATAAACTCATCTTT